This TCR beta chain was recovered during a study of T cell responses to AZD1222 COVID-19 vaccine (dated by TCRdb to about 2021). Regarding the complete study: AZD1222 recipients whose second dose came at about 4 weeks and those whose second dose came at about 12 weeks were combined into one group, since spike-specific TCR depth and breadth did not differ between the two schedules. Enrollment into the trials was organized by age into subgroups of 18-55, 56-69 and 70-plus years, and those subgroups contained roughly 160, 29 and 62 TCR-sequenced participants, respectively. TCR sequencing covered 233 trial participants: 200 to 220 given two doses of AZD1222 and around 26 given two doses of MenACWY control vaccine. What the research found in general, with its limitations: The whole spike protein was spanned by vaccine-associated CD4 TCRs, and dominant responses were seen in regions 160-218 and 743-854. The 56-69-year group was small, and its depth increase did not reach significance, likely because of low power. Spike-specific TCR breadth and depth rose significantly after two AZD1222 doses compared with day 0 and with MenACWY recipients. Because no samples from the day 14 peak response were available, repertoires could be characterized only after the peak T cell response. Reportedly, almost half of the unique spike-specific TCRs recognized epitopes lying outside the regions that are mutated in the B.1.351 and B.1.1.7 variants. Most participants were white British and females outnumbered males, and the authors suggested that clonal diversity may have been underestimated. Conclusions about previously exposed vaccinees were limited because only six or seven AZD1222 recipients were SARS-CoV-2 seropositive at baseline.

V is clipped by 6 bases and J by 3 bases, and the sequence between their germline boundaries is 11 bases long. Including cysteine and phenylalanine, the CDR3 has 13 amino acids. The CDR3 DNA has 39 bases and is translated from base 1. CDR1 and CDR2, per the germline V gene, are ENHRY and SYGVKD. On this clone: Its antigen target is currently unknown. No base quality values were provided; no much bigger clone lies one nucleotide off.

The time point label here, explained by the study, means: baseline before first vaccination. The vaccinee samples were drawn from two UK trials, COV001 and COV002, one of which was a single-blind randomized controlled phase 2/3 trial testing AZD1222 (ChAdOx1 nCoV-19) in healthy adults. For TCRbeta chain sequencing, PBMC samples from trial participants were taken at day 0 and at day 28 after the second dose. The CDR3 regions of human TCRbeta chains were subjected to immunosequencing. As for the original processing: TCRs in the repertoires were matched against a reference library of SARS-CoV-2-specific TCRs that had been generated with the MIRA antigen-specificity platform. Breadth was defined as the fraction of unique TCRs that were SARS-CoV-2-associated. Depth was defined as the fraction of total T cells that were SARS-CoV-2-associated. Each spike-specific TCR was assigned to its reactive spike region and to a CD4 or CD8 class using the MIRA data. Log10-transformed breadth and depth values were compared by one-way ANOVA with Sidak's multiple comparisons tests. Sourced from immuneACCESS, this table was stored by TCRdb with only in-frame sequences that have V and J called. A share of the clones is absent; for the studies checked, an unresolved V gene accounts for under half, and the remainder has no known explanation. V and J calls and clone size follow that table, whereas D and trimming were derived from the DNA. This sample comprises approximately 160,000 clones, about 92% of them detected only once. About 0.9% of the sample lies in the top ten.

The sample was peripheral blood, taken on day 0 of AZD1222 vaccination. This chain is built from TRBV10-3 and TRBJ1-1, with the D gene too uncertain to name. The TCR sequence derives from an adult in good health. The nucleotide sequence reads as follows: TGTGCCATCAGCGGTCTCTCAGACACTGAAGCTTTCTTT. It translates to CAISGLSDTEAFF.